This is a list of T cell receptor beta chains from one sample in a study of blood T cell repertoires in COVID-19. The protocol was immunoSEQ multiplex PCR, while the TCRdb copy is restricted to in-frame clones and leaves out a portion. The profile shows 130,000 or so clones, 87% of them singletons. Specimen: peripheral blood. Every receptor here comes from a woman aged 45-65 years with acute or convalescent COVID-19. CDR3s include the opening cysteine and the closing phenylalanine or tryptophan. D genes are given only for firm matches.

J gene,D gene,CDR3 length,V gene,CDR3 protein
TRBJ1-4,.,14,TRBV30,CAWSQGWANEKLFF
TRBJ2-1,.,14,TRBV20-1,CSASTSYPFNEQFF
TRBJ1-3,.,15,TRBV18,CASSPPNSSGNTIYF
TRBJ1-2,.,14,TRBV29-1,CSYAPTEINYGYTF
TRBJ2-5,TRBD1,13,TRBV11-2,CASSRDRRETQYF
TRBJ2-5,.,11,TRBV3-1/TRBV3-2,CASSPGETQYF
TRBJ1-5,TRBD1,14,TRBV19,CASSMQQGVQPQHF
TRBJ2-1,TRBD2,16,TRBV4-2,CASSQAILAGGDEQFF
TRBJ2-5,TRBD2,14,TRBV9,CASSESGTTETQYF
TRBJ1-3,.,13,TRBV6-5,CASSYSEGNTIYF
TRBJ2-1,TRBD2,15,TRBV7-9,CASSPRGSSYNEQFF
TRBJ1-2,.,13,TRBV29-1,CSVGAGADGGYTF
TRBJ2-7,.,15,TRBV7-9,CASSLGGLPTYEQYF
TRBJ2-3,TRBD2,16,TRBV3-1/TRBV3-2,CASSQEPAGVTNTQYF
TRBJ2-7,TRBD2,16,TRBV5-1,CASSSGGGGQPGEQYF
TRBJ2-2,.,16,TRBV5-4,CASSRGTASNTGELFF
TRBJ1-3,.,14,TRBV6-6,CASSGGIAGNTIYF
TRBJ1-1,.,14,TRBV9,CASSVDGGNTEAFF
TRBJ2-7,TRBD1,17,TRBV4-3,CASSQDLRTGYSYEQYF
TRBJ2-5,TRBD1,14,TRBV2,CASSRDSLQETQYF
TRBJ2-3,.,13,TRBV6-5,CASTPTGTDTQYF
TRBJ1-3,.,12,TRBV7-8,CASTPTGGTIYF
TRBJ1-3,.,15,TRBV18,CASSPLQGAQNTIYF
TRBJ2-7,TRBD2,13,TRBV5-4,CASSPTSAYEQYF
TRBJ2-1,TRBD2,18,TRBV10-2,CASSSIAVAGSPYNEQFF
TRBJ1-1,.,15,TRBV12-5,CASGLVSVGHTEAFF
TRBJ1-1,.,15,TRBV10-3,CAISESGPKNTEAFF
TRBJ2-7,TRBD1,16,TRBV9,CASSPAPGQATYEQYF
TRBJ1-2,.,15,TRBV19,CASSIDLQGNYGYTF
TRBJ1-5,TRBD1,14,TRBV13,CASSLGRGRQPQHF
TRBJ1-1,.,11,TRBV6-5,CASSYLGDAFF
TRBJ1-1,.,11,TRBV20-1,CSARTMTEAFF
TRBJ1-2,TRBD1,17,TRBV7-2,CASSRYQTGQGDYGYTF
TRBJ2-5,TRBD1,14,TRBV6-6,CASRDRGEQETQYF